The source of this T cell receptor (beta chain) is a study of cytomegalovirus exposure and HLA in healthy donors. PCR was performed using 60 Vbeta and 13 Jbeta primers. Sequenced by immunoSEQ multiplex PCR; TCRdb stores in-frame clones only, minus some. The sample yields 90,000 to 120,000 clones, about 74% seen once. The CDR3 sequence is 18 residues long. The ends lost 1 base at V and 4 bases at J; junction bases unmatched: 14. Germline V lookup: CDR1 SQVTM, CDR2 ANQGSEA. This clone was observed a handful of times. The chain is built from TRBV29-1 and TRBJ2-2; TRBD2 matches 8 bases. The origin of this receptor is a woman aged 40-49 years in good health and CMV-seropositive. Material: PBMCs. The CDR3 loop reads CSVEAPPGGGWSTGELFF. The CDR3 nucleotides are TGCAGCGTTGAAGCTCCACCCGGCGGGGGGTGGAGCACCGGGGAGCTGTTTTTT.